The source of this TCR beta chain is a study of response to subunit inactivated influenza vaccine (dated by TCRdb to between 2017 and 2018). With regard to the full study: Deep quantitative profiling of the T cell receptor repertoire was used in the study to follow responses to a trivalent subunit inactivated influenza vaccine.

Turning to this clonotype: This clone's antigen is unknown. The input lacks base qualities; no much larger clone sits a single base away.

The library was made by RT-PCR. Instrument on record: Illumina HiSeq 2500. TCRdb trimmed public reads at Q25 via fastp, called clones via MiXCR and kept in-frame beta chains. Rows merge per CDR3 protein into single entries with the most common DNA and genes. Across this sample there are some 500,000 distinct CDR3 sequences, with approximately 15% seen only once. Less than 4% of the sample rests with the top ten. The research as a whole found: The authors suggested that each seasonal influenza vaccination may recruit only a limited number of new T cells.

Unmatched junction bases come to 4, with V trimmed by 1 base and J by 5 bases. According to the germline V gene, CDR1 reads MGHRA and CDR2 reads YSYEKL. Including cysteine and phenylalanine, the CDR3 has 15 amino acids. The CDR3 DNA has 45 bases and is translated from base 1. Source: CD4+ T cells sorted from PBMCs, taken 23 to 25 months after vaccination. The rearrangement joined TRBV4-1 to TRBJ2-1; 8 middle bases align to TRBD2. The TCR was taken from a man in his fifties or sixties who received an inactivated influenza vaccine. Donor details come from another sample of the same person, matched by shared clones. The CDR3 is CASSQGKAGDNEQFF. The nucleotide sequence is given as TGCGCCAGCAGCCAAGGGAAAGCGGGGGACAATGAGCAGTTCTTC.